The 10 T cell receptor beta chains presented below share a single source sample, sequenced in a study of blood T cell repertoires in COVID-19. Clones were sequenced by immunoSEQ multiplex PCR, and TCRdb holds only the in-frame ones, with some missing. Among 150,000 to 200,000 clones listed, roughly 90% were seen once. Material for sequencing was PBMCs or T cells enriched from blood (not recorded which). The origin of the receptors is a woman aged 45 to 65 who had recovered from COVID-19.

V and J are TRBV24-1 and TRBJ2-7, with TRBD1 identical over 7 bases. This CDR3 region has 15 residues. Unmatched junction bases numbered 8, after V lost 5 bases and J lost 2 bases. Germline loops: CDR1 KGHDR, CDR2 SFDVKD. The CDR3 nucleotides read TGTGCCACCAGTGGCGGTCCCGGGACAGCCTACGAGCAGTACTTC. Translation gives CATSGGPGTAYEQYF.

The rearrangement uses TRBV5-1 and TRBJ2-3, with 11 bases that match TRBD2. Germline values: CDR1 SGHRS, CDR2 YFSETQ. The CDR3 extends over 16 amino acids. With V trimmed by 4 bases and J by 4 bases, 8 bases remained unmatched. The DNA for the CDR3 is TGCGCCAGCAGCCGGGAGGTAGCGGGAGGGGCAGATACGCAGTATTTT. The encoded protein is CASSREVAGGADTQYF.

In this sample, this clone turned up once. This chain links TRBV30 with TRBJ2-1, with D possibly being TRBD2 (6 bases). CDR3 length: 15 residues. V was cut by 3 bases and J by 0 bases, with 12 bases left in between. Germline V gene lookup returns CDR1 GTSNPN and CDR2 SVGIG (reference sequence). CDR3 loop: CAWSDDGSSYNEQFF. Here the CDR3 DNA reads TGTGCCTGGAGCGATGACGGGAGCTCCTACAATGAGCAGTTCTTC. Variable domain in full (rest from reference TRBV30 and TRBJ2-1): SQTIHQWPATLVQPVGSPLSLECTVEGTSNPNLYWYRQAAGRGLQLLFYSVGIGQISSEVPQNLSASRPQDRQFILSSKKLLLSDSGFYLCAWSDDGSSYNEQFFGPGTRLTVL.

In this sample, this clone turned up once. The chain links TRBV24-1 to TRBJ1-5; no definite D call. This CDR3 comprises 14 residues. Germline V lookup: CDR1 KGHDR, CDR2 SFDVKD. The V and J ends lost 1 base and 5 bases respectively, with 8 bases between them. The CDR3 reads CATSDLKGDQPQHF. DNA for the CDR3: TGTGCCACCAGTGATTTAAAGGGAGATCAGCCCCAGCATTTT.

CDR3 loop: CASSFAYRDPSYEQYF. The CDR3 region has the DNA TGTGCCAGCAGCTTTGCATACAGGGACCCCTCCTACGAGCAGTACTTC. The chain is built from TRBV7-2 and TRBJ2-7; possibly TRBD1 for D (6 bases). The CDR3 covers 16 residues. V was trimmed by 3 bases and J by 0 bases, leaving 15 bases between them. Germline-derived CDR1 and CDR2 are SGHTA and FQGNSA.

The chain is built from TRBV11-3 and TRBJ1-1; possible D gene TRBD1, 5 bases. V was shortened by 1 base and J by 7 bases, with 16 bases between the two germline ends. The CDR3 runs 15 residues. Per the germline V gene, CDR1 is SGHNT and CDR2 is YENEEA. CDR3 nucleotide sequence: TGTGCCAGCAGCTTAGCGGCAGGGTATAAGGTTGAAGCTTTCTTT. Its protein is CASSLAAGYKVEAFF.

This chain uses TRBV27 with TRBJ1-3, with unresolved D. CDR3 length equals 17 residues. V lost 5 bases and J 0 bases, leaving 17 bases between the germline ends. CDR1 and CDR2 (germline): MNHEY, SMNVEV (reference sequence). CDR3 residues: CASSPQRLPGSGNTIYF. Written as DNA, the CDR3 is TGTGCCAGCAGTCCCCAACGCTTACCGGGCTCTGGAAACACCATATATTTT.

V gene TRBV5-5 combines with J gene TRBJ1-2, with 7 bases that match TRBD1. Germline CDR1 SGHKS, CDR2 YYEKEE (reference sequence). CDR3 length: 15 residues. Unmatched junction bases numbered 9, after V lost 6 bases and J lost 1 base. The CDR3 loop is CASTSQTGNNYGYTF. The CDR3 nucleotides read TGTGCCAGCACCTCACAGACAGGGAATAACTATGGCTACACCTTC.

This chain connects TRBV28 to TRBJ2-7, with TRBD2 identical over 7 bases. V lost 10 bases and J lost 0; bases outside the gene matches: 9. Germline V gene data show CDR1 as MDHEN and CDR2 as SYDVKM. The CDR3 covers 14 residues. The CDR3 region is CATTSGGISYEQYF. The DNA for the CDR3 is TGTGCCACCACGTCGGGGGGAATCTCCTACGAGCAGTACTTC.

The chain recombines TRBV19 with TRBJ1-5; perhaps TRBD1 as D (6 bases). Trimming left V 0 bases short and J 5 bases short, with 14 bases between. This CDR3 has 16 amino acids. The V gene's germline CDR1 is LNHDA and CDR2 SQIVND (reference sequence). This CDR3 reads CASSIDRAGGHQPQHF. CDR3 nucleotide sequence: TGTGCCAGTAGTATAGACCGGGCTGGGGGCCATCAGCCCCAGCATTTT.